Listed below are T cell receptor beta chains from one sample, sequenced in a study of somatic mutations in cytotoxic T cells in rheumatoid arthritis. Sequenced by immunoSEQ multiplex PCR; TCRdb stores in-frame clones only, minus some. Of about 5,000 clones detected, about 78% appear once; the ten largest clones hold approximately 30%. Sequencing was performed on CD8+ T cells sorted from blood. The receptors originated from an adult with rheumatoid arthritis. The CDR3 runs from the conserved cysteine through the conserved F or W.

j_gene | v_gene | len | CDR3aa
TRBJ2-1 | TRBV4-1 | 20 | CASSQDGGQGIGFGYNEQFF
TRBJ2-2 | TRBV7-9 | 17 | CASSFPRDRATDGELFF
TRBJ2-3 | TRBV7-8 | 14 | CASSLVPYADTQYF
TRBJ1-1 | TRBV9 | 12 | CASSPRRTEAFF
TRBJ1-1 | TRBV13 | 16 | CASSLRQGGWYTEAFF
TRBJ2-7 | TRBV29-1 | 12 | CSAGGGPYEQYF
TRBJ1-1 | TRBV7-3 | 13 | CASSRDRHTEAFF
TRBJ1-1 | TRBV11-3 | 16 | CASLDRGSLMNTEAFF
TRBJ1-1 | TRBV6-7 | 17 | CASGRETYPNKNTEAFF
TRBJ2-5 | TRBV9 | 15 | CASSEGGGGGETQYF
TRBJ1-1 | TRBV10-3 | 14 | CAISSTGGYTEAFF
TRBJ2-7 | TRBV7-9 | 12 | CASSLEQPKQYF
TRBJ2-7 | TRBV9 | 16 | CASRAGSSGGTNEQYF
TRBJ1-4 | TRBV7-9 | 11 | CASSLDGKLFF
TRBJ1-1 | TRBV10-2 | 14 | CASSEISMNTEAFF
TRBJ2-3 | TRBV6-1 | 14 | CASSLGTGTDTQYF
TRBJ1-3 | TRBV28 | 17 | CASTIPGGIGYGNTIYF
TRBJ2-3 | TRBV28 | 17 | CASLSRPGKGGTDTQYF
TRBJ2-3 | TRBV7-9 | 14 | CASSVSGVTDTQYF
TRBJ2-1 | TRBV27 | 15 | CASSLLGQGENEQFF
TRBJ2-1 | TRBV28 | 15 | CASSATSGSHNEQFF
TRBJ1-4 | TRBV9 | 15 | CASSVGWSRNEKLFF
TRBJ2-2 | TRBV5-4 | 13 | CASSSGQAGELFF
TRBJ1-2 | TRBV28 | 13 | CASSLVGASGYTF
TRBJ1-1 | TRBV19 | 12 | CASTYGNGEAFF
TRBJ2-7 | TRBV5-1 | 15 | CASSLEWASRGEQYF
TRBJ1-2 | TRBV2 | 15 | CASSAGTGSSYGYTF
TRBJ2-1 | TRBV4-3 | 17 | CASSPLLRWGADNEQFF
TRBJ1-1 | TRBV2 | 15 | CATTGEGLLRTEAFF
TRBJ1-2 | TRBV28 | 16 | CASSLDPDRFDYGYTF
TRBJ1-5 | TRBV7-8 | 14 | CASSLAWGNQPQHF
TRBJ1-2 | TRBV27 | 16 | CASRHPRGARVGGYTF
TRBJ2-1 | TRBV11-2 | 14 | CASSLAGTPNEQFF
TRBJ1-3 | TRBV28 | 15 | CASSYRDSSGNTIYF
TRBJ1-2 | TRBV2 | 15 | CASSDPREANYGYTF
TRBJ1-1 | TRBV19 | 14 | CASSTAGGGTEAFF
TRBJ1-5 | TRBV4-3 | 15 | CASSGRAGGNQPQHF
TRBJ2-1 | TRBV7-9 | 13 | CASSLLGDNEQFF
TRBJ2-7 | TRBV4-1 | 15 | CASSQELFRVYEQYF
TRBJ1-6 | TRBV7-8 | 13 | CASSSDRNSPLHF
TRBJ2-7 | TRBV11-3 | 15 | CASSFGQTKSYEQYF
TRBJ1-4 | TRBV30 | 16 | CAWSVTGLGTNEKLFF
TRBJ1-2 | TRBV10-2 | 17 | CASSDVGTPGPNYGYTF
TRBJ2-1 | TRBV9 | 15 | CASSVRSGPYNEQFF
TRBJ1-2 | TRBV6-4 | 14 | CASSAGGGSYGYTF
TRBJ2-7 | TRBV10-3 | 16 | CAISSWDRGAPYEQYF
TRBJ2-1 | TRBV27 | 15 | CASSLSAYRGNEQFF
TRBJ1-6 | TRBV9 | 17 | CASSGGPDRVYNSPLHF
TRBJ2-7 | TRBV5-6 | 14 | CASSLGRRTYEQYF
TRBJ2-5 | TRBV5-1 | 15 | CASSPKVSPPKTQYF
TRBJ2-1 | TRBV29-1 | 15 | CSVEATSGVYNEQFF
TRBJ1-1 | TRBV27 | 15 | CASSAKPRMNTEAFF
TRBJ2-1 | TRBV19 | 12 | CASSIWGDEQFF